This T cell receptor (beta chain) was sequenced during a study of T cell responses to AZD1222 COVID-19 vaccine (dated by TCRdb to the early 2020s). Study-level background: A total of about 230 trial participants underwent TCR sequencing, of whom roughly 210 received two doses of AZD1222 and around 26 received two doses of the MenACWY control vaccine. Trial participants were enrolled into age subgroups of 18-55, 56-69 and 70-plus years, which contained roughly 150, 30 and 60 TCR-sequenced participants, respectively. Broader findings and caveats from the paper: Conclusions about previously exposed vaccinees are limited, since just 5 or 6 AZD1222 recipients were seropositive for SARS-CoV-2 at baseline. Participants were mostly white British, with more females than males. The authors suggested clonal diversity may have been underestimated. Reportedly, almost half of the unique spike-specific TCRs recognized epitopes lying outside the regions that are mutated in the B.1.351 and B.1.1.7 variants. The 56-69-year group was small, and its depth increase did not reach significance, likely because of low power. Because no day 14 peak-response samples were available, the repertoires could be characterized only after the peak T cell response. CD4 TCRs associated with the vaccine covered the entire spike protein, and the dominant responses were in regions 160-218 and 743-854. After two AZD1222 doses, spike-specific TCR breadth and depth were significantly higher than at day 0 and than in MenACWY recipients.

The CDR3 regions of human TCRbeta chains were analyzed by immunosequencing. The paper's data handling went like this. TCRs in the repertoires were compared against a reference library of SARS-CoV-2-specific TCRs that had been generated with the MIRA antigen-specificity platform. Breadth was defined as the fraction of unique TCRs that were SARS-CoV-2-associated. Depth was defined as the fraction of total T cells that were SARS-CoV-2-associated. Using the MIRA data, each spike-specific TCR was assigned both to the spike region to which the TCR was reactive and to a CD4 or CD8 class. Log10-transformed breadth and depth values were compared by one-way ANOVA with Sidak's multiple comparisons tests. Not all clones reach the TCRdb copy of this immuneACCESS table, which keeps in-frame sequences only. Checked studies attribute under half of the gap to unresolved V genes and leave the rest unexplained. Clone size and V and J calls were adopted from that table, with D and trimming inferred from the DNA. The sample profile shows some 130,000 clones; around 90% of them were found once. The top ten constitute roughly a sixth of the sample.

The time point label of this sample denotes: baseline before first vaccination. The treatment or condition label of this sample denotes: meningococcal conjugate vaccine given as trial control. Vaccinee samples were obtained from the UK trials COV001 and COV002, which included a single-blind randomized controlled phase 2/3 trial of AZD1222 (ChAdOx1 nCoV-19) in healthy adults. Trial participant PBMC samples were collected at day 0 and day 28 after the second dose for TCRbeta chain sequencing. Concerning this clone itself: What this receptor recognizes is not known. No base quality information exists; no much larger clone differs at one position.

The trim is 3 bases for V and 1 base for J, with a gap of 2 bases between the germline ends. The CDR3 runs 12 residues from the cysteine to the phenylalanine. Only the CDR3 DNA stays, 36 bases, in frame from base 1. For CDR1 and CDR2, the germline V gene lists KGHSH and LQKENI. Sequencing used peripheral blood, obtained on day 0 of MenACWY control vaccination. The rearranged segments are TRBV18 and TRBJ2-3; a confident D gene designation cannot be given. The clonotype comes from an adult in good health. The CDR3 is CASSPRTDTQYF. The DNA sequence is TGTGCCAGCTCACCCCGCACAGATACGCAGTATTTT.